This entry concerns a single T cell receptor (beta chain). This sample stems from a study of cytomegalovirus exposure and HLA in healthy donors. Germline V gene sequence: CDR1 SEHNR, CDR2 FQNEAQ (reference sequence). The trim removed 4 bases at V and 0 bases at J, leaving 5 bases unmatched. The CDR3 length is 15 residues. The PCR was carried out with 60 Vbeta primers and 13 Jbeta primers. Profiled with immunoSEQ multiplex PCR; TCRdb holds only in-frame clones, not every one. The table lists under 90,000 clones, with roughly an eighth in the top ten. The chain joins TRBV7-9 to TRBJ1-2; TRBD1 agrees at 7 bases. The sequence was collected from a man aged 50 or older in good health and CMV-seropositive. Sequenced input: PBMCs. Here the CDR3 reads CASSSGTVPNYGYTF. DNA for the CDR3: TGTGCCAGCAGCTCTGGGACAGTGCCTAACTATGGCTACACCTTC.